This entry is about one T cell receptor beta chain. Its antigen is still unknown. This sample is part of a study of cytomegalovirus exposure and HLA in healthy donors. Study details: An analysis done earlier identified around 100 million unique TCR beta sequences from about 179 million T cells. Overall study results and limits: Later work associated roughly 17,000 TCR beta sequences with HLA alleles at 0.05 false discovery rate.

Germline CDR1 reads SNHLY; CDR2 reads FYNNEI. There are 13 residues in the CDR3. Deletions cut 2 bases from V and 7 bases from J, with 8 bases between. These donors, healthy bone marrow donors, were studied. Amplification used 60 Vbeta primers and 13 Jbeta primers. Generated by immunoSEQ multiplex PCR, the TCRdb table keeps only in-frame clones and is missing some. The sample records under 90,000 clones, just under 90% being singletons. This clonotype originated in a man aged 18 to 30 in good health and CMV-seronegative. The chain combines TRBV2 with TRBJ1-4; no clear D gene. The sequenced material came from PBMCs. The CDR3: CASSESRGEKLFF. CDR3 sequence (DNA): TGTGCCAGCAGTGAAAGTCGGGGTGAAAAACTGTTTTTT.